This T cell receptor beta chain was captured by sequencing in a study of blood T cell repertoires in COVID-19. The overall study: Nucleic acid was either cDNA or gDNA, and it came from T cells, B-cell-depleted T cells, or PBMCs.

The CDR3 covers 15 residues. Between the trimmed V and J ends, which lost 4 bases and 7 bases, there was a span of 17 bases. The V gene's germline CDR1 is SGHVS and CDR2 FNYEAQ. Method: immunoSEQ multiplex PCR; TCRdb's copy keeps in-frame clones and lacks some. The table includes around 25,000 clones, around nine tenths detected once. This clone was observed a single time. Sample: peripheral blood. The TCR originated in a human donor with active COVID-19. The donor label of this sample is uncertain. The rearrangement links TRBV7-6 to TRBJ2-1, with D possibly being TRBD2 (5 bases). CDR3 residues: CASSSHNDGINEQFF. The DNA for the CDR3 is TGTGCCAGCAGCTCGCACAACGACGGGATAAATGAGCAGTTCTTC.